Presented here are 17 T cell receptor beta chains from one specimen sequenced in a study of T cell responses to AZD1222 COVID-19 vaccine. Profiled with immunoSEQ multiplex PCR; TCRdb holds only in-frame clones, not every one. The table has some 180,000 clones, approximately 92% seen once. The sequenced sample was peripheral blood, obtained 28 days after the second dose of the MenACWY control vaccine. These TCRs come from an adult who received the MenACWY meningococcal vaccine as a control.

The genes are TRBV5-1 and TRBJ2-2, with unresolved D. CDR1 and CDR2 from the germline V gene are SGHRS and YFSETQ. CDR3 size: 18 residues. The V gene lost 2 bases and the J gene lost 0 bases, with 17 bases spanning the gap. CDR3 nucleotides: TGCGCCAGCAGCTTAACTCACCTAGAATTTGCGAACACCGGGGAGCTGTTTTTT. Residues: CASSLTHLEFANTGELFF.

The chain carries TRBV30 and TRBJ2-3; D remains ambiguous. CDR1 is GTSNPN, CDR2 SVGIG, per germline (reference sequence). The CDR3 contains 15 residues. The V end lost 2 bases, the J end lost 3 bases, and 15 bases lay between the germline ends. The chain's CDR3 is CAWSHYRPWTDTQYF. CDR3 DNA: TGTGCCTGGAGTCACTACAGACCCTGGACAGATACGCAGTATTTT.

V gene TRBV6-4 combines with J gene TRBJ2-2; the match to TRBD2 covers 11 bases. The CDR3 runs to 15 residues. J lost 2 bases, V lost 6 bases, and 2 bases had no gene match. CDR1 is MRHNA, CDR2 SNTAGT, per germline. The CDR3 is CASRGTSGNTGELFF. The CDR3 DNA reads TGTGCCAGCAGGGGGACTAGCGGAAACACCGGGGAGCTGTTTTTT.

The chain employs TRBV9 and TRBJ1-2; D ambiguous. Trimming shortened V by 2 bases and J by 6 bases, and 11 bases separated the two germline ends. In germline, CDR1 is SGDLS, CDR2 YYNGEE. This CDR3 is built from 13 residues. In DNA form, the CDR3 reads TGTGCCAGCAGCGTGCTGGTAGACAATGGCTACACCTTC. Translated, it gives CASSVLVDNGYTF.

This chain joins TRBV5-1 and TRBJ2-5; 12 bases line up with TRBD2. The germline gives CDR1 SGHRS, CDR2 YFSETQ. J gave up 5 bases and V 0 bases, and 14 bases lay outside the gene matches. There are 19 residues in the CDR3. The CDR3 here is CASSLVPSGGAVLVETQYF. The CDR3 nucleotides read TGCGCCAGCAGCTTGGTTCCTAGCGGGGGGGCCGTCTTAGTGGAGACCCAGTACTTC.

The chain employs TRBV19 and TRBJ1-2; D remains ambiguous. Per germline, CDR1 LNHDA and CDR2 SQIVND (reference sequence). The CDR3 spans 15 residues. The ends were cut back, 3 bases at V and 3 bases at J, with 14 bases in the middle. The CDR3 loop reads CASSISAGEHYGYTF. In DNA, the CDR3 is TGTGCCAGTAGTATTAGCGCAGGAGAACACTATGGCTACACCTTC.

This chain links TRBV18 with TRBJ2-5; D is unresolved. Trimming removed 11 bases at V and 0 bases at J, with 7 bases between. The CDR3 runs 11 residues. Germline assignment: CDR1 KGHSH and CDR2 LQKENI. The CDR3 bases are TGTGCCTCCCAGTACCAAGAGACCCAGTACTTC. It specifies CASQYQETQYF.

V is TRBV27 and J is TRBJ1-2; TRBD1 might be the D (6 bases). Germline V gene sequence: CDR1 MNHEY, CDR2 SMNVEV (reference sequence). Trimming took off 5 bases at V and 4 bases at J, with 14 bases between the two ends. The CDR3 is 14 amino acids. CDR3 region: CASSIQGRGYGYTF. The CDR3 nucleotides are TGTGCCAGCAGTATACAGGGACGGGGCTATGGCTACACCTTC.

The chain employs TRBV6-6 and TRBJ2-3, with unresolved D. The germline CDR1 and CDR2 sequences are MNHNY and SVGAGI (reference sequence). There are 14 residues in the CDR3. V was clipped by 7 bases and J by 2 bases, with 13 bases between them. DNA for the CDR3: TGTGCCAGCAAGTGGACGGCAGACACAGATACGCAGTATTTT. Protein: CASKWTADTDTQYF.

The rearrangement uses TRBV16 and TRBJ1-6; TRBD1 agrees at 9 bases. With 2 bases clipped from V and 12 bases from J, the junction kept 8 bases outside the gene matches. This CDR3 spans 15 amino acids. The germline gives CDR1 KGHSY, CDR2 FQNENV. As DNA, the CDR3 is TGTGCCAGCAGCCAAGGGACAGGGCAGGGTGTACCCCTCCACTTT. Residues: CASSQGTGQGVPLHF.

This chain's CDR3 is CAIRGAQGESLNTEAFF. The CDR3 region has the DNA TGTGCCATCAGGGGGGCGCAGGGGGAGAGTTTGAACACTGAAGCTTTCTTT. This chain connects TRBV10-3 to TRBJ1-1; 7 bases align to TRBD1. CDR1 is ENHRY, CDR2 SYGVKD, per germline. This CDR3 is 17 amino acids long. J lost 0 bases, V lost 6 bases, and 13 bases had no gene match.

This rearrangement joins TRBV5-1 to TRBJ1-1, with 7 nucleotides matching TRBD1. With V trimmed by 0 bases and J by 6 bases, 5 bases remained unmatched. The CDR3 is made up of 14 amino acids. Germline V gene sequence: CDR1 SGHRS, CDR2 YFSETQ. CDR3 bases: TGCGCCAGCAGCTTGGTTAGGGGGCACGCTGAAGCTTTCTTT. Amino acids: CASSLVRGHAEAFF.

As DNA, the CDR3 is TGTGCCAGCAGGAAACTCCACGAGCAGTACTTC. This encodes CASRKLHEQYF. The chain uses TRBV6-6 and TRBJ2-7; D gene ambiguous. The CDR3 is 11 residues long. The V and J ends lost 6 bases and 5 bases respectively, with 8 bases between them. The germline V gene encodes CDR1 MNHNY and CDR2 SVGAGI (reference sequence).

This clone was seen a few times. The rearrangement joins TRBV7-9 to TRBJ1-1; unclear D gene. The V end lost 4 bases, the J end lost 4 bases, and 7 bases lay between the germline ends. The CDR3 runs to 12 residues. The V gene's germline CDR1 is SEHNR and CDR2 FQNEAQ (reference sequence). CDR3 nucleotides: TGTGCCAGCAGCTACTCGGGCACTGAAGCTTTCTTT. Translation: CASSYSGTEAFF.

The J gene is TRBJ1-5, the V gene TRBV5-3; no definite D call. TRBV5-3 is an open reading frame whose function is uncertain. There are 12 residues in the CDR3. Between the trimmed V and J ends, which lost 0 bases and 7 bases, there was a span of 5 bases. The CDR3 spells CARSLGGQPQHF. CDR3 coding DNA: TGTGCCAGAAGCTTGGGAGGGCAGCCCCAGCATTTT.

This clone has a single count. The gene calls are TRBV30 and TRBJ1-6; D unresolved. Germline V lookup: CDR1 GTSNPN, CDR2 SVGIG (reference sequence). Trimming shortened V by 5 bases and J by 0 bases, and 14 bases separated the two germline ends. CDR3 size: 16 residues. Written as DNA, the CDR3 is TGTGCCTGGGCGCTGGGTACAGTCTCCTATAATTCACCCCTCCACTTT. Translation: CAWALGTVSYNSPLHF.

This CDR3 is CASSSSGSMNTEAFF. CDR3 nucleotide sequence: TGTGCCAGCAGCTCCTCGGGGAGCATGAACACTGAAGCTTTCTTT. The chain joins TRBV7-9 to TRBJ1-1; D is undetermined. This CDR3 has 15 residues. The germline CDR1 and CDR2 sequences are SEHNR and FQNEAQ (reference sequence). Deletions cut 4 bases from V and 0 bases from J, with 12 bases between.